This T cell receptor (beta chain) was recorded in a study of T cell repertoires in cytomegalovirus infection. Study details: From public TCR beta signatures came an indication of both CMV infection and matching HLA type. Overall study findings and caveats: Carriage of CMV together with the relevant HLA was identifiable through cumulative public TCR beta family frequency. HLA-C-restricted CMV-specific TCR beta clonotypes prevailed in the ex vivo response.

With V trimmed by 4 bases and J by 7 bases, 25 bases remained unmatched. CDR3 length equals 20 residues. Germline V gene sequence: CDR1 SGHDT, CDR2 YYEEEE. One entry per CDR3 protein results from TCRdb running MiXCR on the reads. Of almost 550,000 distinct CDR3 sequences in the sample, about 15% are singletons; the top ten hold 20% to 30%. Comment on this clonotype: Its antigen is unidentified.

The chain employs TRBV5-6 and TRBJ2-3, with TRBD2 matching 9 bases. The sequenced sample consisted of CD8+ T cells from PBMCs. The receptor's source is a human donor in good health (CMV status not recorded). Some clones in this sample may be carry-over from other donors' samples. CDR3 region: CASSTTTPTLSSGKLHTQYF. DNA of the CDR3: TGTGCCAGCAGCACCACGACCCCAACCCTCTCTAGCGGGAAGTTGCATACGCAGTATTTT.